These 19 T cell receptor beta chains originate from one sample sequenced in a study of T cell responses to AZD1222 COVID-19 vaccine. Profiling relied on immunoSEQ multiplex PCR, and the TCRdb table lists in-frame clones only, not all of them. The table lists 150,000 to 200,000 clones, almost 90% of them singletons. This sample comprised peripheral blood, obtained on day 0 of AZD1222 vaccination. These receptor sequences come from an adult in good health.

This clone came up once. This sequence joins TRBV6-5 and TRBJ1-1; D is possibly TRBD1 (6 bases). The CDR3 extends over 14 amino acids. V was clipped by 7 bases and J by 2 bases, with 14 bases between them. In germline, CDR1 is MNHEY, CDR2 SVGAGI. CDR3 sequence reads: CASTRGGENTEAFF. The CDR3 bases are TGTGCCAGCACCAGAGGGGGGGAAAACACTGAAGCTTTCTTT.

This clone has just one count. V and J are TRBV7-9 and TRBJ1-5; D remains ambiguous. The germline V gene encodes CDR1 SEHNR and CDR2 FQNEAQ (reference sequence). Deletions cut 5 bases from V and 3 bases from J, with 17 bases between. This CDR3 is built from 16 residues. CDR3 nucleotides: TGTGCCAGCAGCCCCGCAAACGGGCAGATCAATCAGCCCCAGCATTTT. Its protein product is CASSPANGQINQPQHF.

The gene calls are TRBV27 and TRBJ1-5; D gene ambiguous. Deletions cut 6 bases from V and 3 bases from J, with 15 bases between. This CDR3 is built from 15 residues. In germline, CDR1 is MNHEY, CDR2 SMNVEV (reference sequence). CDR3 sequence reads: CASSQSTQSNQPQHF. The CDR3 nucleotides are TGTGCCAGCAGCCAATCAACTCAATCCAATCAGCCCCAGCATTTT.

Here the CDR3 reads CASTPQPPIPTRSLKTQYF. CDR3 nucleotides: TGTGCCAGCACCCCCCAGCCCCCTATTCCCACTCGGTCCCTCAAGACCCAGTACTTC. This chain uses TRBV27 with TRBJ2-5; D call uncertain. V dropped 7 bases and J dropped 6 bases, with 33 bases sitting between them. Germline V gene sequence: CDR1 MNHEY, CDR2 SMNVEV (reference sequence). The CDR3 length is 19 residues.

CDR3 region: CATAFVRSNQPQHF. As DNA, the CDR3 is TGTGCCACCGCGTTCGTACGGAGCAATCAGCCCCAGCATTTT. The chain recombines TRBV28 with TRBJ1-5; D is undetermined. The CDR3 is made up of 14 amino acids. Germline CDR1 MDHEN, CDR2 SYDVKM. V lost 10 bases and J lost 1, with 14 bases in between.

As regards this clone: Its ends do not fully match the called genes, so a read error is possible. CDR3 in amino acids: CASSAGTRETNEKLFF. The DNA for the CDR3 is TGTGCTAGCAGCGCGGGGACGCGGGAGACTAATGAAAAACTGTTTTTT. The gene calls are TRBV7-7 and TRBJ1-4; possibly TRBD1 for D (5 bases). The germline V gene encodes CDR1 SSHAT and CDR2 FNYEAQ (reference sequence). CDR3 length: 16 amino acids. Based on the CDR3 plus reference TRBV7-7 and TRBJ1-4, the full variable domain is GAGVSQSPRYKVTKRGQDVTLRCDPISSHATLYWYQQALGQGPEFLTYFNYEAQPDKSGLPSDRFSAERPEGSISTLTIQRTEQRDSAMYRCASSAGTRETNEKLFFGSGTQLSVL.

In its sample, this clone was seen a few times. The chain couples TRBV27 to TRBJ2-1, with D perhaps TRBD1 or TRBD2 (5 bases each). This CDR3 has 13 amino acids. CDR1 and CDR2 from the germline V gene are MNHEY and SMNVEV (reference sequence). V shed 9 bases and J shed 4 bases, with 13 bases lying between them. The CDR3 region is CASHRDGYNEQFF. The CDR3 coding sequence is TGTGCCAGTCACCGGGACGGATACAATGAGCAGTTCTTC.

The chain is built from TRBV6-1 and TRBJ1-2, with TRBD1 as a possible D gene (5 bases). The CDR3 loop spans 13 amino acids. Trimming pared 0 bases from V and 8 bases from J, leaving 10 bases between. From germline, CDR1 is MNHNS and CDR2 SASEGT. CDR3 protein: CASSEAGGGGYTF. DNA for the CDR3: TGTGCCAGCAGTGAAGCCGGGGGTGGAGGCTACACCTTC.

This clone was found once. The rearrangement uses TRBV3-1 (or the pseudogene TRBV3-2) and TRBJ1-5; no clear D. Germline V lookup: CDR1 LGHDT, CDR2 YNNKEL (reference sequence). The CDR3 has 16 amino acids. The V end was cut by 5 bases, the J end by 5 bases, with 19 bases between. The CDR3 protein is CASSYPSKAGHQPQHF. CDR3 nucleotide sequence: TGTGCCAGCAGCTACCCTTCTAAGGCAGGCCATCAGCCCCAGCATTTT.

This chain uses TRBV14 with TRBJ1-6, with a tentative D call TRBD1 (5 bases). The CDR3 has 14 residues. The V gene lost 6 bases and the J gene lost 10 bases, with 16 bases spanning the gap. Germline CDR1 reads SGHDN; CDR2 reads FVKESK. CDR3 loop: CASSAKTGPSPLHF. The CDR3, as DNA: TGTGCCAGCAGTGCCAAAACGGGGCCCTCACCCCTCCACTTT.

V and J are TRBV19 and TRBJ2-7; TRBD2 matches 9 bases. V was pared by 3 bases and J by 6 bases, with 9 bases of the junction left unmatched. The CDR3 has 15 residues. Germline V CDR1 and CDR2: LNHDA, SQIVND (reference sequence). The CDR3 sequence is CASSIGLAGFAEQYF. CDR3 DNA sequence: TGTGCCAGTAGTATTGGTCTAGCGGGGTTCGCCGAGCAGTACTTC.

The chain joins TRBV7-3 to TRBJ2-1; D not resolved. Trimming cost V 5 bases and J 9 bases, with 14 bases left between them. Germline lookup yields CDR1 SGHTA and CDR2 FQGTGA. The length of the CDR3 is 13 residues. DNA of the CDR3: TGTGCCAGCAGCACCCGGACGAGCGCTGAGCAGTTCTTC. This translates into CASSTRTSAEQFF. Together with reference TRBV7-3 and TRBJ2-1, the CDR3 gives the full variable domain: GAGVSQTPSNKVTEKGKYVELRCDPISGHTALYWYRQSLGQGPEFLIYFQGTGAADDSGLPNDRFFAVRPEGSVSTLKIQRTERGDSAVYLCASSTRTSAEQFFGPGTRLTVL.

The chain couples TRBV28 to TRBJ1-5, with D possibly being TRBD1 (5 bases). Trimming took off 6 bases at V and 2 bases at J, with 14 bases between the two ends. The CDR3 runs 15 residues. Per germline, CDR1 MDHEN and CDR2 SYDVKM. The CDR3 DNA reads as TGTGCCAGCAGCCTGGGGGGGTCTGGCAATCAGCCCCAGCATTTT. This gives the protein CASSLGGSGNQPQHF. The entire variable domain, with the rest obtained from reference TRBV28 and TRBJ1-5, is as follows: DVKVTQSSRYLVKRTGEKVFLECVQDMDHENMFWYRQDPGLGLRLIYFSYDVKMKEKGDIPEGYSVSREKKERFSLILESASTNQTSMYLCASSLGGSGNQPQHFGDGTRLSIL.

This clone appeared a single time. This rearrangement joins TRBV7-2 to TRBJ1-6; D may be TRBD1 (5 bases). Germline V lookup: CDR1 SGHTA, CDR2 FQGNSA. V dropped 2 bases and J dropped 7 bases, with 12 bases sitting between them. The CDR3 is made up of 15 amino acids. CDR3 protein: CASSLQPGQNSPLHF. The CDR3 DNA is TGTGCCAGCAGCTTACAGCCAGGGCAGAATTCACCCCTCCACTTT.

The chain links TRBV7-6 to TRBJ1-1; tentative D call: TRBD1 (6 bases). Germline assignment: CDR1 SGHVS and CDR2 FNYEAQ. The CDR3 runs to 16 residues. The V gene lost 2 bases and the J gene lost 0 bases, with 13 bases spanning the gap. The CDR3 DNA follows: TGTGCCAGCAGCTTACCCAGGGACACGATGAACACTGAAGCTTTCTTT. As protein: CASSLPRDTMNTEAFF.

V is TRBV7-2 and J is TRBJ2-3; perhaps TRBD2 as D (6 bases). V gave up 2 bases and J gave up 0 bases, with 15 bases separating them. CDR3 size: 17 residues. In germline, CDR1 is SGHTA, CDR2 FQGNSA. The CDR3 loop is CASSLPGPGLSTDTQYF. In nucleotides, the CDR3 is TGTGCCAGCAGCTTACCGGGGCCGGGACTTAGCACAGATACGCAGTATTTT.

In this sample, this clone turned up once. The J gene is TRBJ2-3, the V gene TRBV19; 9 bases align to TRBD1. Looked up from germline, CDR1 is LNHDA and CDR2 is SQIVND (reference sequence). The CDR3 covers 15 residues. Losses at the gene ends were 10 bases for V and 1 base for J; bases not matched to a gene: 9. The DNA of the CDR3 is TGTGCCACCTCAACAGGGGGCGACCGCACAGATACGCAGTATTTT. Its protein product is CATSTGGDRTDTQYF.

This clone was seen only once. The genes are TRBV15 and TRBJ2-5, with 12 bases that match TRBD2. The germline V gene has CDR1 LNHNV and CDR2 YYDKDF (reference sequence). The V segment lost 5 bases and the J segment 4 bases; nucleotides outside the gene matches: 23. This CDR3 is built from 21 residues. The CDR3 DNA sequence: TGTGCCACCAGCTGGACCGGGACAGGGAAATCTAGCGGGGGGGTATTAGAGACCCAGTACTTC. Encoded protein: CATSWTGTGKSSGGVLETQYF.

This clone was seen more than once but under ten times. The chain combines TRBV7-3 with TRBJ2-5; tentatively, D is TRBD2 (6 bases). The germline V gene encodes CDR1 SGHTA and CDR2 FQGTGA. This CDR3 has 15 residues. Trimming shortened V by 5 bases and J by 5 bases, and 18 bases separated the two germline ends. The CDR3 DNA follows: TGTGCCAGCAGCGCGTCCGGGACTTGGGGGGAGACCCAGTACTTC. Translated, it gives CASSASGTWGETQYF.